These 32 T cell receptor beta chains were all obtained from the same sample, sequenced in a study of blood T cell repertoires in COVID-19. Clones were read by immunoSEQ multiplex PCR, and TCRdb kept only the in-frame ones, dropping some. The sample yields around 220,000 clones, almost 90% seen once. Sample: PBMCs or T cells enriched from blood (not recorded which). The receptor source for this set is a woman aged 45-65 years with acute COVID-19.

CDR3 sequence (DNA): TGTGCCAGCAGCTTGCGCGGACTTGCGAAGTATTTT. This translates into CASSLRGLAKYF. The chain couples TRBV13 to TRBJ2-3, with D perhaps matching TRBD2 (5 bases). Germline V gene lookup returns CDR1 PRHDT and CDR2 FYEKMQ (reference sequence). V was pared by 3 bases and J by 13 bases, with 14 bases between. This CDR3 comprises 12 residues.

This clone has more than one count but fewer than ten. The chain couples TRBV6-5 to TRBJ2-4; TRBD2 aligns across 7 bases. CDR1 MNHEY and CDR2 SVGAGI come from the germline V gene. J gave up 0 bases and V 6 bases, and 2 bases lay outside the gene matches. CDR3 length: 14 amino acids. CDR3 DNA: TGTGCCAGCAGGTCGGGGGGAGCCAAAAACATTCAGTACTTC. This codes for CASRSGGAKNIQYF.

The chain couples TRBV7-3 to TRBJ2-6, with TRBD1 matching 7 bases. The CDR3 is 17 residues long. The germline CDR1 and CDR2 sequences are SGHTA and FQGTGA. Losses at the gene ends were 5 bases for V and 4 bases for J; bases not matched to a gene: 11. CDR3 sequence (DNA): TGTGCCAGCAGCCCGTGGACAGGTTATGGGGGGGCCAACGTCCTGACTTTC. It yields the protein CASSPWTGYGGANVLTF.

V and J are TRBV5-1 and TRBJ2-7; 10 bases agree with TRBD2. The CDR3 extends over 14 amino acids. Germline-derived CDR1 and CDR2 are SGHRS and YFSETQ. V was clipped by 1 base and J by 13 bases; unmatched bases: 11. The CDR3 here is CASSLIPSGSGKYF. The CDR3 nucleotides are TGCGCCAGCAGCTTGATACCTAGCGGGAGTGGGAAATACTTC.

The chain links TRBV27 to TRBJ2-5; TRBD2 agrees at 7 bases. Trimming at V came to 4 bases and at J to 5 bases, leaving 7 bases not matched to a gene. The CDR3 extends over 14 amino acids. Germline CDR1 reads MNHEY; CDR2 reads SMNVEV (reference sequence). CDR3 bases: TGTGCCAGCAGTTCGGGGGGAGGGCTGGAGACCCAGTACTTC. Its protein product is CASSSGGGLETQYF.

V is TRBV6-5 and J is TRBJ2-7; 11 bases are a match to TRBD1. Germline V gives CDR1 MNHEY, CDR2 SVGAGI. This CDR3 is 13 amino acids long. Trimming at V came to 6 bases and at J to 6 bases, leaving 4 bases not matched to a gene. CDR3 amino acids: CASRRTGGSEQYF. In DNA form, the CDR3 reads TGTGCCAGCAGAAGGACAGGGGGCAGCGAGCAGTACTTC.

This chain links TRBV6-4 with TRBJ2-4; tentative D call: TRBD1 (8 bases). Looked up from germline, CDR1 is MRHNA and CDR2 is SNTAGT. Trimming removed 5 bases from V and 0 bases from J, with 11 bases in between. The CDR3 has 15 residues. The DNA for the CDR3 is TGTGCCAGCAGTACAGGGGGGGAAGCCAAAAACATTCAGTACTTC. Translated, it gives CASSTGGEAKNIQYF.

The chain combines TRBV30 with TRBJ1-1, with a weak D call TRBD1 (5 bases). The CDR3 totals 12 residues. V was trimmed by 4 bases and J by 4 bases, leaving 10 bases between them. Germline lookup yields CDR1 GTSNPN and CDR2 SVGIG (reference sequence). The CDR3 is CAWTGGGTEAFF. DNA for the CDR3: TGTGCCTGGACGGGGGGGGGCACTGAAGCTTTCTTT.

A word on this clone: Additional DNA sequences in this sample encode the identical CDR3. CDR3 residues: CASSLGGSGYEQYF. The CDR3 DNA is TGTGCCAGCAGCTTAGGGGGGTCTGGGTACGAGCAGTACTTC. The chain employs TRBV7-3 and TRBJ2-7; maybe TRBD2 (6 bases). This CDR3 has 14 amino acids. CDR1 SGHTA and CDR2 FQGTGA come from the germline V gene. Trimming stripped 2 bases from V and 4 bases from J, with 12 bases between.

The chain couples TRBV27 to TRBJ2-1, with 7 bases that match TRBD2. V shed 2 bases and J 5 bases; nucleotides not matched to a gene: 3. There are 14 residues in the CDR3. Germline lookup yields CDR1 MNHEY and CDR2 SMNVEV (reference sequence). The CDR3 DNA follows: TGTGCCAGCAGTTTAGCGGGGGTGGACAATGAGCAGTTCTTC. This translates into CASSLAGVDNEQFF.

A single count supports this clone. This chain joins TRBV28 and TRBJ2-7; TRBD2 matches at 7 bases. The CDR3 length is 14 residues. The trim removed 6 bases at V and 2 bases at J, leaving 7 bases unmatched. The germline V gene has CDR1 MDHEN and CDR2 SYDVKM. The CDR3 DNA reads TGTGCCAGCAGACAATCGACTAGCCCCTACGAGCAGTACTTC. Translated, it gives CASRQSTSPYEQYF. The whole variable domain, filled in from reference TRBV28 and TRBJ2-7, reads DVKVTQSSRYLVKRTGEKVFLECVQDMDHENMFWYRQDPGLGLRLIYFSYDVKMKEKGDIPEGYSVSREKKERFSLILESASTNQTSMYLCASRQSTSPYEQYFGPGTRLTVT.

This chain links TRBV2 with TRBJ1-1, with 11 bases aligning to TRBD1. Germline CDR1 is SNHLY and CDR2 is FYNNEI. With 1 base clipped from V and 7 bases from J, the junction kept 2 bases outside the gene matches. The CDR3 consists of 14 residues. Here the CDR3 DNA reads TGTGCCAGCAGTGAAGGGACAGGGGGCCTTGAAGCTTTCTTT. As protein: CASSEGTGGLEAFF.

This chain connects TRBV7-8 to TRBJ1-1; no clear D gene. Between the trimmed V and J ends, which lost 2 bases and 5 bases, there was a span of 6 bases. Germline CDR1 and CDR2: SGHVS and FQNEAQ. The CDR3 contains 12 residues. Here the CDR3 DNA reads TGTGCCAGCAGCTTACATCAGACTGAAGCTTTCTTT. It specifies CASSLHQTEAFF.

The rearrangement links TRBV18 to TRBJ2-7, with TRBD1 identical over 7 bases. CDR3 length: 15 residues. Trimming removed 4 bases from V and 5 bases from J; junction bases left unmatched: 11. Germline CDR1 KGHSH, CDR2 LQKENI. The CDR3 bases are TGTGCCAGCTCACTTACTCTCCGACAGGGAAACGAGCAGTACTTC. Translating gives CASSLTLRQGNEQYF.

In DNA form, the CDR3 reads TGTGCCAGCAGCTTAAGCAGCGGGATCAGCGAGCAGTACTTC. The encoded protein is CASSLSSGISEQYF. The chain links TRBV11-2 to TRBJ2-7; 7 bases line up with TRBD2. Germline trimming cut 2 bases from V and 6 bases from J; bases unmatched to any gene: 7. There are 14 residues in the CDR3. Germline assignment: CDR1 SGHAT and CDR2 FQNNGV.

This chain connects TRBV9 to TRBJ2-1; TRBD2 is a possible D gene (5 bases). CDR1 is SGDLS, CDR2 YYNGEE, per germline. V lost 0 bases and J 8 bases, leaving 18 bases between the germline ends. The CDR3 covers 16 residues. The CDR3 nucleotides read TGTGCCAGCAGCGTAGTGGCGGGTCCTCCATCCCATGAGCAGTTCTTC. Translating it yields CASSVVAGPPSHEQFF. The variable domain in full, completed from reference TRBV9 and TRBJ2-1, reads DSGVTQTPKHLITATGQRVTLRCSPRSGDLSVYWYQQSLDQGLQFLIQYYNGEERAKGNILERFSAQQFPDLHSELNLSSLELGDSALYFCASSVVAGPPSHEQFFGPGTRLTVL.

V is TRBV29-1 and J is TRBJ2-2; D not resolved. CDR1 SQVTM and CDR2 ANQGSEA come from the germline V gene. The CDR3 length is 13 residues. The V end was cut by 7 bases, the J end by 7 bases, with 16 bases between. The CDR3 DNA follows: TGCAGCGGTACGGAACGCCGCGGCGGGGAGCTGTTTTTT. It yields the protein CSGTERRGGELFF.

The rearrangement links TRBV3-1 (or the pseudogene TRBV3-2) to TRBJ1-5; weak D call: TRBD1 (6 bases). V lost 5 bases and J lost 2, with 19 bases in between. The CDR3 extends over 17 amino acids. Looked up from germline, CDR1 is LGHDT and CDR2 is YNNKEL (reference sequence). This CDR3 reads CASSSNTGRLGNQPQHF. CDR3 nucleotides: TGTGCCAGCAGCTCTAATACAGGGCGTTTGGGCAATCAGCCCCAGCATTTT.

This sequence joins TRBV28 and TRBJ1-2, with 7 nucleotides matching TRBD1. Looked up from germline, CDR1 is MDHEN and CDR2 is SYDVKM. V gave up 10 bases and J gave up 10 bases; unmatched junction bases: 15. The CDR3 runs to 13 residues. DNA for the CDR3: TGTGCCACTTACACAGGGGACCTTAAGGCCTACACCTTC. Amino acid sequence: CATYTGDLKAYTF.

This clone occurred once. The CDR3 is CASTGQTNEKLFF. In DNA, the CDR3 is TGTGCCAGCACAGGACAGACTAATGAAAAACTGTTTTTT. V and J are TRBV12-3 or TRBV12-4 and TRBJ1-4, with a possible D match to TRBD1 (6 bases). V shed 7 bases and J shed 2 bases, with 8 bases lying between them. CDR3 size: 13 residues.

This clone is a singleton in its sample. This chain links TRBV5-1 with TRBJ2-3; TRBD2 might be the D (7 bases). V was cut by 1 base and J by 3 bases, with 12 bases left in between. CDR1 and CDR2 from the germline V gene are SGHRS and YFSETQ. This CDR3 region has 15 residues. Here the CDR3 reads CASSLTGRGTDTQYF. CDR3 sequence (DNA): TGCGCCAGCAGCTTGACAGGGAGGGGGACAGATACGCAGTATTTT. Variable domain in full (rest from reference TRBV5-1 and TRBJ2-3): KAGVTQTPRYLIKTRGQQVTLSCSPISGHRSVSWYQQTPGQGLQFLFEYFSETQRNKGNFPGRFSGRQFSNSRSEMNVSTLELGDSALYLCASSLTGRGTDTQYFGPGTRLTVL.

The genes are TRBV5-1 and TRBJ2-2; 7 bases map to TRBD1. This CDR3 is 15 amino acids long. CDR1 is SGHRS and CDR2 is YFSETQ in the germline V gene. Trimming cost V 5 bases and J 5 bases; bases outside gene matches: 9. The CDR3 reads CASRSGQPGTGELFF. The CDR3 nucleotides read TGCGCCAGCAGATCGGGACAGCCGGGGACCGGGGAGCTGTTTTTT.

The chain has TRBV19 and TRBJ2-5, with D tentatively TRBD1 (5 bases). Trimming took 5 bases from V and 4 from J, leaving 8 bases between them. CDR3 length equals 12 residues. Germline lookup yields CDR1 LNHDA and CDR2 SQIVND (reference sequence). CDR3 bases: TGTGCCAGTAGTCTCCAGGGAGAGACCCAGTACTTC. Translating gives CASSLQGETQYF.

A few counts support this clone. The chain uses TRBV7-6 and TRBJ1-1; perhaps TRBD1 as D (6 bases). Germline V gene sequence: CDR1 SGHVS, CDR2 FNYEAQ. The CDR3 loop spans 13 amino acids. The ends were cut back, 5 bases at V and 4 bases at J, with 11 bases in the middle. The CDR3 bases are TGTGCCAGCAGCGAACAGGGCACCACTGAAGCTTTCTTT. It yields the protein CASSEQGTTEAFF.

The V and J genes are TRBV20-1 and TRBJ2-7, with 8 nucleotides matching TRBD2. J gave up 5 bases and V 3 bases, and 15 bases lay outside the gene matches. CDR1 DFQATT and CDR2 SNEGSKA come from the germline V gene (reference sequence). This CDR3 has 16 amino acids. The CDR3 nucleotides are TGCAGTGCTAGTCGGGCTTTAGCGGGAATTTCGAACGAGCAGTACTTC. Translation: CSASRALAGISNEQYF.

Regarding this clone: The junction and the germline gene differ at one end; a read error may be behind it. V gene TRBV4-1 combines with J gene TRBJ2-5; tentative D call: TRBD2 (6 bases). Germline V lookup: CDR1 MGHRA, CDR2 YSYEKL. The CDR3 loop spans 16 amino acids. CDR3 DNA: TGCGCCAGCAGCCAAGATGGAGGGTCGCCCCAAGGGACCCAGTACTTC. This codes for CASSQDGGSPQGTQYF.

This chain links TRBV7-2 with TRBJ2-1; no reliable D call. The length of the CDR3 is 13 residues. V was clipped by 0 bases and J by 11 bases, with 11 bases between them. Germline V lookup: CDR1 SGHTA, CDR2 FQGNSA. The CDR3 protein is CASSLALKNQQFF. CDR3 nucleotides: TGTGCCAGCAGCTTAGCCCTTAAAAATCAGCAGTTCTTC.

The V gene is TRBV7-2, the J gene TRBJ2-7; 8 bases agree with TRBD2. CDR1 is SGHTA and CDR2 is FQGNSA in the germline V gene. The CDR3 has 16 residues. Unmatched junction bases numbered 8, after V lost 3 bases and J lost 1 base. The DNA of the CDR3 is TGTGCCAGCAGCTTGTGGTGGGCTAGCGGGTCCTACGAGCAGTACTTC. Encoded protein: CASSLWWASGSYEQYF.

This clone occurred once. The J gene is TRBJ1-3, the V gene TRBV5-1; 10 bases are shared with TRBD1. The germline V gene has CDR1 SGHRS and CDR2 YFSETQ. V gave up 0 bases and J gave up 3 bases; unmatched junction bases: 18. The CDR3 contains 21 residues. This CDR3 reads CASSLEGPTGGSVGVGNTIYF. The CDR3 coding sequence is TGCGCCAGCAGCTTGGAAGGCCCGACAGGGGGCTCTGTCGGGGTTGGAAACACCATATATTTT.

This sequence joins TRBV7-2 and TRBJ2-5; a weak D match, TRBD2 (6 bases). V gave up 4 bases and J gave up 5 bases, with 11 bases separating them. The length of the CDR3 is 13 residues. In germline, CDR1 is SGHTA, CDR2 FQGNSA. CDR3 nucleotide sequence: TGTGCCAGCAGCTCCGGGGGACGGGAGACCCAGTACTTC. Protein: CASSSGGRETQYF.

The chain couples TRBV7-9 to TRBJ2-7; D might be TRBD1 (6 bases). The V gene's germline CDR1 is SEHNR and CDR2 FQNEAQ (reference sequence). Trimming left V 3 bases short and J 3 bases short, with 12 bases between. This CDR3 region has 14 residues. The CDR3 DNA sequence: TGTGCCAGCAGCTTTCCAGGGGCCAGCTACGAGCAGTACTTC. Encoded protein: CASSFPGASYEQYF.

The V gene is TRBV5-1, the J gene TRBJ1-3, with D unresolved. The CDR3 loop spans 13 amino acids. Per germline, CDR1 SGHRS and CDR2 YFSETQ. Trimming pared 4 bases from V and 0 bases from J, leaving 5 bases between. CDR3 sequence (DNA): TGCGCCAGCAGCGCCTACTCTGGAAACACCATATATTTT. Translating it yields CASSAYSGNTIYF.